Listed below are T cell receptor beta chains from one sample, sequenced in a study of cytomegalovirus exposure and HLA in healthy donors. Sequenced by immunoSEQ multiplex PCR; TCRdb stores in-frame clones only, minus some. The table includes 150,000 to 200,000 clones, around 86% detected once. Sequences were obtained from PBMCs. These TCRs come from a woman aged 18-29 years in good health and CMV-seronegative. The conserved cysteine and the conserved F or W are not part of the CDR3 here. D genes are given only for firm matches.

V gene	D gene	J gene	CDR3 protein
TRBV2	TRBD1	TRBJ1-5	ASSVGTGGQPQH
TRBV29-1	-	TRBJ2-3	SVEEPGDTQY
TRBV9	TRBD2	TRBJ2-7	ASSVGGTSGDYEQY
TRBV19	-	TRBJ2-2	ASSIQGYVTGELF
TRBV30	TRBD1	TRBJ1-1	AWIPDRDTEAF
TRBV5-1	-	TRBJ1-2	ASSPFESYGYT
TRBV2	TRBD1	TRBJ1-2	ASILEKWDREHGYT
TRBV6-1	TRBD1	TRBJ1-2	ASSRTGTVHYGYT
TRBV18	TRBD1	TRBJ1-4	ASTWTGTEKLF
TRBV25-1	TRBD1	TRBJ1-5	ASSAGQGGNQPQH
TRBV7-2	-	TRBJ1-1	ASSFSAGAGEAF
TRBV27	-	TRBJ2-1	ASSPTGIFNNEQF
TRBV7-9	TRBD1	TRBJ1-3	ASSFSTGHRSGNTIY
TRBV6-1	TRBD1	TRBJ2-7	ASSEAPEGATGY
TRBV14	-	TRBJ1-2	ASSQGPREGYT
TRBV5-1	-	TRBJ2-2	ASRRTNTGELF
TRBV7-9	TRBD2	TRBJ2-3	ASSWPLSGGTDTQY
TRBV13	TRBD1	TRBJ2-7	ASGVGQGIHEQY
TRBV27	TRBD1	TRBJ2-5	ASTTPDRLETQY
TRBV2	-	TRBJ1-1	ASSYRENTEAF
TRBV30	-	TRBJ2-3	ARAAGSTDTQY
TRBV6-1	-	TRBJ1-1	ASNYLTGFQGAF
TRBV5-5	-	TRBJ1-5	ASSLYEGDQPQH
TRBV30	-	TRBJ1-1	AWNRGADTEAF
TRBV5-4	-	TRBJ1-2	ASSRDLKGVLQT
TRBV2	-	TRBJ1-1	ASSEQGMNTEAF
TRBV7-3	TRBD2	TRBJ2-1	ASSRTSGNNEQF
TRBV2	TRBD2	TRBJ2-2	ASSASGSPGELF
TRBV13	TRBD1	TRBJ1-5	ASSQGTGYQPQH
TRBV7-9	TRBD2	TRBJ2-5	ASSPGGGAQETQY
TRBV2	TRBD1	TRBJ1-6	ASSATGFNSPLH
TRBV11-2	TRBD2	TRBJ2-1	ASSLVLAGHYNEQF
TRBV2	TRBD2	TRBJ2-1	ASSELAGGAMVQF
TRBV5-6	TRBD1	TRBJ2-2	ASSHIRTGENTGELF
TRBV5-1	TRBD2	TRBJ2-3	ASSLGYSRHAGGPRDTQY
TRBV6-5	-	TRBJ1-1	ASTTRQRNTEAF
TRBV20-1	-	TRBJ2-5	SAWRETQY
TRBV7-3	-	TRBJ2-1	ASSRISDNEQF
TRBV5-1	-	TRBJ2-5	ASSLEPGRGQETQY
TRBV28	TRBD1	TRBJ1-1	ASSLTGEVAEAF
TRBV7-6	-	TRBJ1-1	ASSSGGMNTEAF
TRBV4-2	-	TRBJ2-2	ASSQDAGVGTGELF